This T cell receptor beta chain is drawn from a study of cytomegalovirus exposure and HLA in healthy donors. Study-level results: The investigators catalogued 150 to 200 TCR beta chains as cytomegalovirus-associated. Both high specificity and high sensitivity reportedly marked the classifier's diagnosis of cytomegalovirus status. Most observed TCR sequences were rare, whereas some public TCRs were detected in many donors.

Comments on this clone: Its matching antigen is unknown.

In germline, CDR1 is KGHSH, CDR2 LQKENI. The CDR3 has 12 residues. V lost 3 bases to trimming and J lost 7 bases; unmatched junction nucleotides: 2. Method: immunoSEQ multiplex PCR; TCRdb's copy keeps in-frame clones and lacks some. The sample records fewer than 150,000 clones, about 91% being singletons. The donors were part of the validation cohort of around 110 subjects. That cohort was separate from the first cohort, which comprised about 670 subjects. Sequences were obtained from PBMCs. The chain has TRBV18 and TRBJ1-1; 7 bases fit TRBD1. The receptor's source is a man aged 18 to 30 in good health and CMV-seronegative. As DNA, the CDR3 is TGTGCCAGCTCACCCAGGGACAGTGAAGCTTTCTTT. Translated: CASSPRDSEAFF.